This T cell receptor (beta chain) was obtained from a study of blood T cell repertoires in COVID-19. Study-wide background: Acute-phase and convalescent COVID-19 samples originated in the United States, Italy and Spain. PBMCs, B-cell-depleted T cells, or T cells were the source of the cDNA or gDNA that made up the material.

Per the study methods: It was from reference gene primer amplification that nucleated cell counts were estimated. Clones were read by immunoSEQ multiplex PCR, and TCRdb kept only the in-frame ones, dropping some. V and J calls and clone size are as listed in that table; D and trimming were resolved from the DNA. The sample lists some 300,000 clones, around 88% occurring once. Per the germline V gene, CDR1 is LGHNA and CDR2 is YNFKEQ. The CDR3 extends over 14 amino acids. Trimming stripped 1 base from V and 8 bases from J, with 11 bases between. Specimen: peripheral blood. V gene TRBV4-2 combines with J gene TRBJ1-4; D is undetermined. This TCR derives from a woman in her 30s who had recovered from COVID-19. CDR3: CASSQGAWYEKLFF. The CDR3 DNA follows: TGTGCCAGCAGCCAAGGGGCCTGGTACGAAAAACTGTTTTTT.